Below, 26 T cell receptor beta chains from the same sample are listed, as sequenced in a study of blood T cell repertoires in COVID-19. The method was immunoSEQ multiplex PCR; TCRdb's version includes in-frame clones alone and lacks a portion of them. The sample yields under 250,000 clones, roughly four fifths seen once. Sequencing input: PBMCs or T cells enriched from blood (not recorded which). All receptors come from a woman between 45 and 60 years old who had been exposed to COVID-19.

This chain uses TRBV28 with TRBJ2-5, with 11 bases identical to TRBD2. The V gene's germline CDR1 is MDHEN and CDR2 SYDVKM. This CDR3 has 17 residues. V dropped 3 bases and J dropped 4; count of bases not matched to a gene: 10. The CDR3 DNA is TGTGCCAGCAGTTTCGGGGGTCCTAGCGGGGGGATAGAGACCCAGTACTTC. As protein: CASSFGGPSGGIETQYF.

This chain uses TRBV4-1 with TRBJ1-2; D gene uncertain. There are 16 residues in the CDR3. CDR1 is MGHRA, CDR2 YSYEKL, per germline. Trimming pared 5 bases from V and 3 bases from J, leaving 19 bases between. DNA for the CDR3: TGCGCCAGCAGCGAGAGACACCCGGAACCTGACTATGGCTACACCTTC. This sequence encodes CASSERHPEPDYGYTF.

The J gene is TRBJ2-1, the V gene TRBV7-2; TRBD2 is a possible D gene (5 bases). V was clipped by 5 bases and J by 4 bases, with 21 bases between them. Germline CDR1 reads SGHTA; CDR2 reads FQGNSA. This CDR3 is built from 17 residues. The CDR3 DNA reads TGTGCCAGCAGCCCGAGCCTACAGCGGAGATCATACAATGAGCAGTTCTTC. Protein product: CASSPSLQRRSYNEQFF.

V gene TRBV6-2 or TRBV6-3 combines with J gene TRBJ1-1, with D possibly matching TRBD1 (6 bases). The germline CDR1 and CDR2 sequences are MNHEY and SVGEGT. V lost 5 bases, J lost 10 bases, and 14 bases lay in between. The CDR3 extends over 12 amino acids. In DNA, the CDR3 is TGTGCCAGCAGTCCCGACAGGAGGCGAGCTTTCTTT. It specifies CASSPDRRRAFF.

The chain recombines TRBV3-1 (or the pseudogene TRBV3-2) with TRBJ1-5, with 9 bases lining up with TRBD1. The junction had 4 bases not matched to a gene; V was cut back by 4 bases and J by 3 bases. Germline lookup yields CDR1 LGHDT and CDR2 YNNKEL (reference sequence). This CDR3 has 15 amino acids. The chain's CDR3 is CASSPGQGFNQPQHF. CDR3 DNA: TGTGCCAGCAGCCCGGGACAGGGATTCAATCAGCCCCAGCATTTT.

In DNA, the CDR3 is TGCGCCAGCAGAAGGGACGGGGGAAATTCACCCCTCCACTTT. The encoded protein is CASRRDGGNSPLHF. The chain couples TRBV5-1 to TRBJ1-6; a possible D gene is TRBD1 (5 bases). The V and J ends lost 5 bases and 7 bases respectively, with 13 bases between them. The CDR3 sequence is 14 residues long. Germline V gene lookup returns CDR1 SGHRS and CDR2 YFSETQ.

CDR3: CASSSPRDIYNEQFF. The CDR3 DNA sequence: TGTGCCAGCAGCTCGCCCCGGGACATTTACAATGAGCAGTTCTTC. The V gene is TRBV7-8, the J gene TRBJ2-1, with D perhaps matching TRBD1 (6 bases). The CDR3 spans 15 residues. Germline V lookup: CDR1 SGHVS, CDR2 FQNEAQ. Trimming left V 4 bases short and J 4 bases short, with 14 bases between. Using reference TRBV7-8 and TRBJ2-1 for the parts outside the CDR3, the full variable domain is GAGVSQSPRYKVAKRGQDVALRCDPISGHVSLFWYQQALGQGPEFLTYFQNEAQLDKSGLPSDRFFAERPEGSVSTLKIQRTQQEDSAVYLCASSSPRDIYNEQFFGPGTRLTVL.

The chain employs TRBV27 and TRBJ2-2; 8 bases are a match to TRBD1. J lost 2 bases, V lost 6 bases, and 5 bases had no gene match. The V gene's germline CDR1 is MNHEY and CDR2 SMNVEV (reference sequence). The CDR3 length is 15 residues. The CDR3 bases are TGTGCCAGCAGGGCAGGGGGCCCTAACACCGGGGAGCTGTTTTTT. This codes for CASRAGGPNTGELFF.

The J gene is TRBJ2-5, the V gene TRBV5-1, with D possibly TRBD1 on 5 matching bases. The V gene lost 4 bases and the J gene lost 5 bases, with 18 bases spanning the gap. The CDR3 sequence is 15 residues long. Germline V gene data show CDR1 as SGHRS and CDR2 as YFSETQ. The CDR3 loop reads CASSDQLTVGETQYF. For the CDR3, the DNA is TGCGCCAGCAGCGATCAATTGACAGTAGGGGAGACCCAGTACTTC.

The chain recombines TRBV5-1 with TRBJ1-6, with D perhaps matching TRBD1 (6 bases). V was pared by 3 bases and J by 6 bases, with 13 bases between. This CDR3 spans 15 amino acids. Germline CDR1 is SGHRS and CDR2 is YFSETQ. The CDR3 sequence is CASSSTGQFNSPLHF. CDR3 nucleotides: TGCGCCAGCAGCTCAACAGGGCAGTTTAATTCACCCCTCCACTTT.

J is TRBJ2-7 and V is TRBV13; TRBD2 aligns across 10 bases. Trimming took 1 base from V and 3 from J; bases not matched to a gene: 9. The length of the CDR3 is 17 residues. Germline V gene data show CDR1 as PRHDT and CDR2 as FYEKMQ (reference sequence). CDR3 nucleotides: TGTGCCAGCAGCTTAGCCCCGCTAGCGGGAGCTATCTACGAGCAGTACTTC. Its translation is CASSLAPLAGAIYEQYF. The full variable domain, rest sourced from reference TRBV13 and TRBJ2-7, is AAGVIQSPRHLIKEKRETATLKCYPIPRHDTVYWYQQGPGQDPQFLISFYEKMQSDKGSIPDRFSAQQFSDYHSELNMSSLELGDSALYFCASSLAPLAGAIYEQYFGPGTRLTVT.

V gene TRBV2 combines with J gene TRBJ1-6; the D is unclear. This CDR3 contains 16 residues. Trimming cost V 2 bases and J 0 bases, with 8 bases left between them. The V gene's germline CDR1 is SNHLY and CDR2 FYNNEI. This chain's CDR3 is CASSEQAFSYNSPLHF. The CDR3 DNA is TGTGCCAGCAGTGAACAGGCCTTCTCCTATAATTCACCCCTCCACTTT.

The V and J genes are TRBV4-3 and TRBJ2-2; 8 bases are shared with TRBD2. Germline CDR1 LGHNA, CDR2 YSLEER. CDR3 size: 16 residues. V shed 5 bases, J shed 5 bases, and the junction held 10 bases outside the gene matches. The CDR3 sequence is CASSFAAGGVTGELFF. CDR3 DNA: TGCGCCAGCAGCTTCGCTGCGGGGGGAGTAACCGGGGAGCTGTTTTTT.

A remark on this clone: The same CDR3 is also encoded by other DNA sequences in this sample. The CDR3 nucleotides are TGTGCCACCAGTGACCCAGGACAGGGGAACTATGGCTACACCTTC. Translated: CATSDPGQGNYGYTF. J is TRBJ1-2 and V is TRBV24-1, with 9 bases identical to TRBD1. Germline V CDR1 and CDR2: KGHDR, SFDVKD. The V segment lost 4 bases and the J segment 2 bases; nucleotides outside the gene matches: 4. CDR3 length: 15 residues.

V is TRBV28 and J is TRBJ1-2; D possibly corresponds to TRBD1 (5 bases). CDR3 length: 14 amino acids. The V gene lost 4 bases and the J gene lost 2 bases, with 11 bases spanning the gap. Germline CDR1 MDHEN, CDR2 SYDVKM. For the CDR3, the DNA is TGTGCCAGCAGTTCCGGAAAGGGGAACTATGGCTACACCTTC. It yields the protein CASSSGKGNYGYTF.

This sequence joins TRBV5-6 and TRBJ1-1; 9 bases line up with TRBD1. J was trimmed by 5 bases and V by 2 bases; bases with no gene match: 7. The germline V gene encodes CDR1 SGHDT and CDR2 YYEEEE. This CDR3 spans 15 amino acids. In DNA, the CDR3 is TGTGCCAGCAGCTTCCCCGGGACAGGGACGACTGAAGCTTTCTTT. It codes for CASSFPGTGTTEAFF.

This chain joins TRBV4-1 and TRBJ1-3; possibly TRBD1 for D (5 bases). V was trimmed by 3 bases and J by 0 bases, leaving 15 bases between them. CDR3 length: 17 residues. Germline CDR1 is MGHRA and CDR2 is YSYEKL. CDR3 sequence reads: CASSQLDMGFSGNTIYF. In nucleotides, the CDR3 is TGCGCCAGCAGCCAGCTGGACATGGGATTCTCTGGAAACACCATATATTTT.

V and J are TRBV5-1 and TRBJ2-7, with TRBD1 matching over 8 bases. The CDR3 consists of 15 residues. V was clipped by 3 bases and J by 6 bases; unmatched bases: 11. Germline values: CDR1 SGHRS, CDR2 YFSETQ. CDR3 loop: CASSSGTGGTAEQYF. CDR3 bases: TGCGCCAGCAGCTCAGGGACAGGAGGGACGGCCGAGCAGTACTTC.

This chain connects TRBV5-5 to TRBJ2-2, with TRBD2 as a possible D gene (6 bases). Germline CDR1 SGHKS, CDR2 YYEKEE (reference sequence). The CDR3 is 15 residues long. V lost 4 bases, J lost 3 bases, and 13 bases lay in between. The CDR3 sequence is CASSPGPGDTGELFF. In nucleotides, the CDR3 is TGTGCCAGCAGCCCGGGGCCGGGGGACACCGGGGAGCTGTTTTTT.

Comments on this clone: A junction boundary mismatches the germline segment, possibly from a read error. The CDR3 spells CASSILRTPNTEELFF. CDR3 nucleotides: TGTGCCAGTAGTATACTAAGGACACCTAACACCGAGGAGCTGTTTTTT. The chain couples TRBV19 to TRBJ2-2; possibly TRBD1 for D (5 bases). The CDR3 extends over 16 amino acids. Germline assignment: CDR1 LNHDA and CDR2 SQIVND (reference sequence).

This chain connects TRBV5-6 to TRBJ1-2; TRBD1 matches at 7 bases. In germline, CDR1 is SGHDT, CDR2 YYEEEE. The CDR3 is 14 residues long. Trimming at V came to 3 bases and at J to 7 bases, leaving 9 bases not matched to a gene. In DNA form, the CDR3 reads TGTGCCAGCAGCTCGTACAGGGGAAGCTCTGGCTACACCTTC. The encoded protein is CASSSYRGSSGYTF.

The gene calls are TRBV7-9 and TRBJ2-5; tentative D call: TRBD2 (5 bases). The length of the CDR3 is 15 residues. V was trimmed by 4 bases and J by 5 bases, leaving 17 bases between them. Germline V gives CDR1 SEHNR, CDR2 FQNEAQ (reference sequence). Here the CDR3 DNA reads TGTGCCAGCAGCTCCGTAATGAGGGTAGTGGAGACCCAGTACTTC. Translating gives CASSSVMRVVETQYF.

This clone was seen many times. The CDR3 sequence is CATHPPMGTGSYEQYF. In nucleotides, the CDR3 is TGTGCCACCCATCCCCCGATGGGGACAGGTTCCTACGAGCAGTACTTC. V gene TRBV28 combines with J gene TRBJ2-7, with 8 bases aligning to TRBD1. Germline loops: CDR1 MDHEN, CDR2 SYDVKM. Unmatched junction bases numbered 15, after V lost 10 bases and J lost 1 base. This CDR3 has 16 residues.

This chain links TRBV7-9 with TRBJ1-3, with D tentatively TRBD1 (6 bases). V was shortened by 5 bases and J by 0 bases, with 8 bases between the two germline ends. Germline CDR1 is SEHNR and CDR2 is FQNEAQ (reference sequence). This CDR3 is built from 14 residues. The CDR3 DNA follows: TGTGCCAGCAGCCGGACAGACTCTGGAAACACCATATATTTT. Translating gives CASSRTDSGNTIYF.

The chain combines TRBV11-2 with TRBJ1-1, with 7 bases matching TRBD1. Germline CDR1 and CDR2: SGHAT and FQNNGV. J was trimmed by 0 bases and V by 3 bases; bases with no gene match: 10. The CDR3 totals 17 residues. Here the CDR3 DNA reads TGTGCCAGCAGCTTGTTAGGACAGGTTAACATGAACACTGAAGCTTTCTTT. Amino acids: CASSLLGQVNMNTEAFF.

This clone was seen a few times. The V call is TRBV30, the J call TRBJ2-7; 8 bases agree with TRBD1. CDR1 and CDR2 from the germline V gene are GTSNPN and SVGIG (reference sequence). The CDR3 runs to 12 residues. The V segment lost 5 bases and the J segment 5 bases; nucleotides outside the gene matches: 5. This chain's CDR3 is CAWDRQGNEQYF. The CDR3 nucleotides read TGTGCCTGGGATAGACAGGGGAACGAGCAGTACTTC.